This T cell receptor beta chain was obtained from a study of blood T cell repertoires in COVID-19. CDR3 length equals 15 residues. The V gene's germline CDR1 is SGHNT and CDR2 YYREEE (reference sequence). V lost 0 bases, J lost 3 bases, and 6 bases stayed unmatched. Produced via immunoSEQ multiplex PCR; TCRdb's table is partial and in-frame only. The table has almost 300,000 clones, around 90% seen once. The TCR comes from a man between 65 and 85 years old with acute or convalescent COVID-19. The J gene is TRBJ2-7, the V gene TRBV5-4, with TRBD2 matching over 7 bases. The sequenced sample consisted of peripheral blood. The CDR3 DNA sequence: TGTGCCAGCAGCTTGGTGGCTAGCGGTTACTACGAGCAGTACTTC. It is translated as CASSLVASGYYEQYF.